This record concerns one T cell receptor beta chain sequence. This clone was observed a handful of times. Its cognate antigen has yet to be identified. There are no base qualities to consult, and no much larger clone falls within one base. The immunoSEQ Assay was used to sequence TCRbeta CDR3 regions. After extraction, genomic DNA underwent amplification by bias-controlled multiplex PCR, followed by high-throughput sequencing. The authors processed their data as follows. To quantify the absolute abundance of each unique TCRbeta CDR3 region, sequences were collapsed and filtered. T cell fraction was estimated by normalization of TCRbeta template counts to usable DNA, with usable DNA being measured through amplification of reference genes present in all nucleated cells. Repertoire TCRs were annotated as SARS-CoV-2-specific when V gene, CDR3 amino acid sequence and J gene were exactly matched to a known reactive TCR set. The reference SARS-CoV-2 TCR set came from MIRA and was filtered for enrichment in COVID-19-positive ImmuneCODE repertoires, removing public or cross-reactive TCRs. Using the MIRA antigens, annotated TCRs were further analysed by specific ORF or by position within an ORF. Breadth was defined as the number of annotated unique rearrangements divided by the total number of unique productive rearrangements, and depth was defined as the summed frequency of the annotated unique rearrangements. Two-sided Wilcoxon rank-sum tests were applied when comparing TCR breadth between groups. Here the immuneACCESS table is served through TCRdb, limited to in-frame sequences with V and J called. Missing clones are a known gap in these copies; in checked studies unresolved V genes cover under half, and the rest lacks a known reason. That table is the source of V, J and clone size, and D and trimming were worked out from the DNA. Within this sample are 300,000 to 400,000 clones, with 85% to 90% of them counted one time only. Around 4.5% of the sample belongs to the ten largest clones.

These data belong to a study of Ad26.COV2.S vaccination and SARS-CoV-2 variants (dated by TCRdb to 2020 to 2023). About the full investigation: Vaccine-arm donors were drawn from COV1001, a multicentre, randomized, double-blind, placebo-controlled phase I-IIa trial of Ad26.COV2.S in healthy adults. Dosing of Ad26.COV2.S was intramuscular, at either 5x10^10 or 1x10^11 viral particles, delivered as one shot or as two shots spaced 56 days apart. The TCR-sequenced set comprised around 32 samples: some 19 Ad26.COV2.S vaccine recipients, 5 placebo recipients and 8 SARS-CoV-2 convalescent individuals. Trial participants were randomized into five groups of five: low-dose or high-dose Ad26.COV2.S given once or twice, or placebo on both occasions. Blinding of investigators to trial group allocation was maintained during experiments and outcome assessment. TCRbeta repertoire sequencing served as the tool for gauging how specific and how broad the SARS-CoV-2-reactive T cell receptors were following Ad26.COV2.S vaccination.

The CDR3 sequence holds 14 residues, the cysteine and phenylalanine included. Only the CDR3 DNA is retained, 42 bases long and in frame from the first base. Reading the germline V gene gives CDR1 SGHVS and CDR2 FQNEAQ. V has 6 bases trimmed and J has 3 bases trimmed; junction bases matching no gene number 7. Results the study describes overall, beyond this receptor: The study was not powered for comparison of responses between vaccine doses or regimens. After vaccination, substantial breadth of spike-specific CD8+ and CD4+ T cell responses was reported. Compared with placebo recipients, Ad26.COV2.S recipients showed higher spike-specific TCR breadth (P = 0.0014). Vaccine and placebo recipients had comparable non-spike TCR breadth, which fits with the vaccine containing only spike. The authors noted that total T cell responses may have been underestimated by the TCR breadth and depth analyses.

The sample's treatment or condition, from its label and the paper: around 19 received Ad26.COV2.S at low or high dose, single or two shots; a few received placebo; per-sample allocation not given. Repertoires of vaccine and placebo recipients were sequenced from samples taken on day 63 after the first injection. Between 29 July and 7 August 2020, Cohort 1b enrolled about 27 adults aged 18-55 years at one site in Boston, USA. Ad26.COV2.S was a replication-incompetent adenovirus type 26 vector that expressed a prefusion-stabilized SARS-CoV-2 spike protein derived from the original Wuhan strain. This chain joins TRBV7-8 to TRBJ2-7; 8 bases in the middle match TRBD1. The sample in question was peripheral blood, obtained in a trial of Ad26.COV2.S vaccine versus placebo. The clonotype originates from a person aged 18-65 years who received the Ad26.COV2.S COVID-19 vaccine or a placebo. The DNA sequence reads TGTGCCAGCAGTCAACAGGGGGAGATCTACGAGCAGTACTTC. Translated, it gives CASSQQGEIYEQYF. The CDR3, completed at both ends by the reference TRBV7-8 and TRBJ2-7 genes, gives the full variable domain GAGVSQSPRYKVAKRGQDVALRCDPISGHVSLFWYQQALGQGPEFLTYFQNEAQLDKSGLPSDRFFAERPEGSVSTLKIQRTQQEDSAVYLCASSQQGEIYEQYFGPGTRLTVT.